This record concerns one T cell receptor (beta chain) sequence. Its antigen is still unknown. These data originate in a study of T-cell reconstitution after alpha-beta-depleted transplantation in children. Findings of the study overall: For some patients, TCRbeta diversity was high at day 60 because of recipient T cells and thymic progenitors that survived. The origin of alpha-beta T cells about two months after transplant was reportedly several hundred expanded graft clones. Newly produced T cells mostly accounted for T-cell counts and diversity one year post-transplant.

TCRbeta library construction was performed incorporating unique molecular identifiers. TCRdb independently ran MiXCR on the PCR reads; one entry per CDR3 protein. The repertoire holds about 470,000 distinct CDR3 sequences, with around two fifths as singletons. From germline, CDR1 is LNHDA and CDR2 SQIVND (reference sequence). The CDR3 extends over 13 amino acids. Deletions cut 3 bases from V and 0 bases from J, with 5 bases between. The specimen was PBMCs, collected before TCRalphabeta/CD19-depleted stem cell transplant. The rearrangement uses TRBV19 and TRBJ1-2; D not certain. The receptor comes from a girl aged 2-10 years with aplastic anemia, due to receive a stem cell transplant. The CDR3 loop is CASSISANYGYTF. The CDR3 DNA reads as TGTGCCAGTAGTATTTCAGCTAACTATGGCTACACCTTC. The full variable domain, rest sourced from reference TRBV19 and TRBJ1-2, is DGGITQSPKYLFRKEGQNVTLSCEQNLNHDAMYWYRQDPGQGLRLIYYSQIVNDFQKGDIAEGYSVSREKKESFPLTVTSAQKNPTAFYLCASSISANYGYTFGSGTRLTVV.